This TCR beta chain derives from a study of Ad26.COV2.S vaccination and SARS-CoV-2 variants. As for the study in general: Ad26.COV2.S, an intramuscular injection, was given once or twice 56 days apart. Study-wide points: Post-vaccination spike-specific CD8+ and CD4+ T cell responses reportedly had substantial breadth. Spike-specific TCR breadth was greater after Ad26.COV2.S than placebo.

Specified treatment: 15 to 20 received Ad26.COV2.S at low or high dose, single or two shots; 5 received placebo; per-sample allocation not given. The samples were gathered on day 63 after the first injection of vaccine or placebo. As for this clone: What it binds is not known.

Sequencing used immunoSEQ multiplex PCR; TCRdb keeps in-frame clones, though not all of them. The sample records about 320,000 clones, approximately 87% being singletons. Looked up from germline, CDR1 is SGHVS and CDR2 is FNYEAQ. V shed 3 bases and J 2 bases; nucleotides not matched to a gene: 6. CDR3 length: 15 amino acids. This clonotype originated in a person between 18 and 60 years old who received the Ad26.COV2.S COVID-19 vaccine or a placebo. V gene TRBV7-6 combines with J gene TRBJ2-7, with TRBD1 identical over 8 bases. The specimen was peripheral blood, collected in a trial of Ad26.COV2.S vaccine versus placebo. The CDR3 DNA is TGTGCCAGCAGCTTCGGACAGGGAAGAACCTACGAGCAGTACTTC. This sequence encodes CASSFGQGRTYEQYF.